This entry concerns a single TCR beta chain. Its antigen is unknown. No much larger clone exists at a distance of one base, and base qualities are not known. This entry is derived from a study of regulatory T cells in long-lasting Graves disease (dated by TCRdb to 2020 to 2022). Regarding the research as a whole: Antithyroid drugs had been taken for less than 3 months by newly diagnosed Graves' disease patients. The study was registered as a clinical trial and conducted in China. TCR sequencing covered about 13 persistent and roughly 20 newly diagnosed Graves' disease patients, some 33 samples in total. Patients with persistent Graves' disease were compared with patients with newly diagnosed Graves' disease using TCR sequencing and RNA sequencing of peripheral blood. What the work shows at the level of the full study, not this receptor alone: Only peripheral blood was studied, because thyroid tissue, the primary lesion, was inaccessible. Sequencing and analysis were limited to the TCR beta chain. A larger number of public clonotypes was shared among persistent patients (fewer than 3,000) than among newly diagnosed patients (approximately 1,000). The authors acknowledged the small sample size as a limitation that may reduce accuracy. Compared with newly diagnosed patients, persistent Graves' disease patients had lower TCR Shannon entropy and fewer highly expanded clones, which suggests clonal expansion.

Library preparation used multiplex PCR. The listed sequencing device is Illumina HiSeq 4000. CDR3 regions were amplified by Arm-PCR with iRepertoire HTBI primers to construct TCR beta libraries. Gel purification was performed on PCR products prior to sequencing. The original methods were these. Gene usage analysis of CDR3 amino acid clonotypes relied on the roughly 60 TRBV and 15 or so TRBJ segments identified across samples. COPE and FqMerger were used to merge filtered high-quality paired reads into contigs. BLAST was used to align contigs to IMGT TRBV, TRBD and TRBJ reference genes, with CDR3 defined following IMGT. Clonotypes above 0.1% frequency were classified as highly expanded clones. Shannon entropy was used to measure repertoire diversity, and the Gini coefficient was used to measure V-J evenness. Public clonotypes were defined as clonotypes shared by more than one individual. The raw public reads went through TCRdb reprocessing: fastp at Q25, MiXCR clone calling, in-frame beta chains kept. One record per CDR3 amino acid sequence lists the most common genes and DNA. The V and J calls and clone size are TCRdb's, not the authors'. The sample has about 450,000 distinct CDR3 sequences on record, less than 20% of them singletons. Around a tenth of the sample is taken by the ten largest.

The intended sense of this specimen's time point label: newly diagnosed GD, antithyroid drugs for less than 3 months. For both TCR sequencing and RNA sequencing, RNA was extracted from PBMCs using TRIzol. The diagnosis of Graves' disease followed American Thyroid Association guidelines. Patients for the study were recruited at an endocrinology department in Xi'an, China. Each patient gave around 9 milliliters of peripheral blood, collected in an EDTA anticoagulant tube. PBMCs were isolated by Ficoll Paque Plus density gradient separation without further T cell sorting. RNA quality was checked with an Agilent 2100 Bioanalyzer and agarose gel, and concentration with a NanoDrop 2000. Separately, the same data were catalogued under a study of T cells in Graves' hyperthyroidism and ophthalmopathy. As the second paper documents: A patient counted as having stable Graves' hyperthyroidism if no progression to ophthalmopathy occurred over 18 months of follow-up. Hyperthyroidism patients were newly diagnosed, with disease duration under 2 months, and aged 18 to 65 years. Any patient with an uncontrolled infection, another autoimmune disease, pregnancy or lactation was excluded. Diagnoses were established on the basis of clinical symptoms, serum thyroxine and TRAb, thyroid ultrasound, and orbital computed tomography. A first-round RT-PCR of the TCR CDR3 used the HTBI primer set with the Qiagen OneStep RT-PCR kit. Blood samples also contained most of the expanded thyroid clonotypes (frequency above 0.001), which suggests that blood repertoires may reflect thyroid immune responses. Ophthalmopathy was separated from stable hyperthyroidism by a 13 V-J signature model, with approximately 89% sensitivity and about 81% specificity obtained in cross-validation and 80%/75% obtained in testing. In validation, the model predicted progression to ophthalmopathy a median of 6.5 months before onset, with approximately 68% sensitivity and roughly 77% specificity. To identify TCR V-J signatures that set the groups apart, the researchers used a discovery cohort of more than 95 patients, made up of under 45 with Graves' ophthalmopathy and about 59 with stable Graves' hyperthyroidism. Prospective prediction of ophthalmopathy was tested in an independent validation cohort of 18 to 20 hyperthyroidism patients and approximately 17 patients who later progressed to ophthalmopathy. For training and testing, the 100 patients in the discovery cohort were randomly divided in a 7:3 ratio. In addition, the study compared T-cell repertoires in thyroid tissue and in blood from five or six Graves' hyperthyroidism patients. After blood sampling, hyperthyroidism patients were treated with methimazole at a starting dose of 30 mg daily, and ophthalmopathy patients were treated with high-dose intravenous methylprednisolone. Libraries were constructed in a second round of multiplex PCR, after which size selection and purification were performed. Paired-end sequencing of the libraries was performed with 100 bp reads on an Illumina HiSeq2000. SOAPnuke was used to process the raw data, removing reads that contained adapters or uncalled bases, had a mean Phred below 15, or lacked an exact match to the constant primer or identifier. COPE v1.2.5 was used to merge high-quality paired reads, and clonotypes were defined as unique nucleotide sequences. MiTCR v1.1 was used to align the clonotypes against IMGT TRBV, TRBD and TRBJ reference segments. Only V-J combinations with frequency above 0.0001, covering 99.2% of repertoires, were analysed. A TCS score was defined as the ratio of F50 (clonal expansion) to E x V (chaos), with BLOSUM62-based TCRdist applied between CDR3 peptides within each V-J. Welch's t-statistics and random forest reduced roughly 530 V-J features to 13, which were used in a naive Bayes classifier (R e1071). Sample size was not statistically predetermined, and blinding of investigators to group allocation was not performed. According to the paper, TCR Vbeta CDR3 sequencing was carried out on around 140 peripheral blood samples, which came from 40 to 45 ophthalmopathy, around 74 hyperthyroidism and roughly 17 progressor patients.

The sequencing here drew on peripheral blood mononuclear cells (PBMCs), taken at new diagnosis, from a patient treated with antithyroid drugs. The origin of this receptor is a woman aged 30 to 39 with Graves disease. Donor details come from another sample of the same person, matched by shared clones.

The DNA sequence is as follows: TGTGCCAGCAGCCAAGAATGGGGCATTGGATTGGATACGCAGTATTTT. This codes for CASSQEWGIGLDTQYF. This receptor chain uses TRBV3-1 and TRBJ2-3; the best D guess is TRBD1, with 5 bases matching. In the germline V gene (reference sequence), CDR1 corresponds to LGHDT and CDR2 to YNNKEL. The CDR3 holds 16 amino acids from the cysteine to the phenylalanine. The DNA shown is the 48-base CDR3, in frame from base 1. Trimming takes 0 bases from V and 6 bases from J, and the germline ends sit 16 bases apart.